These T cell receptor beta chains were read from a single sample in a study of T cell responses to AZD1222 COVID-19 vaccine. The assay was immunoSEQ multiplex PCR, and TCRdb's table has in-frame clones only and misses some. The sample holds about 200,000 clones; roughly nine tenths are singletons and the top ten take around 3%. The sample in question was peripheral blood, obtained 28 days after the second AZD1222 dose. Every receptor here comes from an adult who received the AZD1222 COVID-19 vaccine. The CDR3 runs from the conserved cysteine through the conserved F or W. D genes are given only for firm matches. Some rows mark clone size as missing; the rest say once, few, many or name a class of expanded clone.

TRBJ1-5,TRBV7-2,.,.,14,CASSLVRANQPQHF,TGTGCCAGCAGCTTAGTACGGGCCAATCAGCCCCAGCATTTT
TRBJ2-1,TRBV7-3,TRBD2,.,12,CASSLRAGEQFF,TGTGCCAGCAGCTTACGAGCGGGGGAGCAGTTCTTC
TRBJ2-2,TRBV30,.,.,14,CAWARAINTGELFF,TGTGCCTGGGCCCGGGCTATCAACACCGGGGAGCTGTTTTTT
TRBJ2-1,TRBV5-1,TRBD2,.,14,CASTTSRIPNEQFF,TGCGCCAGCACGACTAGCCGCATTCCTAATGAGCAGTTCTTC
TRBJ2-2,TRBV6-5,.,.,15,CASSPRSLENGELFF,TGTGCCAGCAGTCCCCGGTCACTAGAAAACGGGGAGCTGTTTTTT
TRBJ2-7,TRBV11-2,.,.,14,CASSSSEGSYEQYF,TGTGCCAGCAGCTCGAGTGAAGGGTCCTACGAGCAGTACTTC
TRBJ1-3,TRBV19,.,.,16,CATSLLGGSSGNTIYF,TGTGCCACCTCCCTCTTGGGGGGATCCTCTGGAAACACCATATATTTT
TRBJ1-2,TRBV20-1,.,.,15,CSASNLPQDSYGYTF,TGCAGTGCTAGTAACCTCCCACAGGACTCCTATGGCTACACCTTC
TRBJ1-2,TRBV28,.,.,13,CASRSGAESGYTF,TGTGCCAGCAGGTCTGGTGCTGAATCTGGCTACACCTTC
TRBJ1-1,TRBV10-3,.,.,14,CAIRGSTGNTEAFF,TGTGCCATCAGGGGTTCTACAGGGAACACTGAAGCTTTCTTT
TRBJ1-2,TRBV19,.,.,13,CASSIRGSRGYTF,TGTGCCAGTAGTATAAGAGGTTCGCGGGGCTACACCTTC
TRBJ2-7,TRBV7-2,TRBD1,.,15,CASSPSSGQGYEQYF,TGTGCCAGCAGCCCATCCTCGGGACAGGGTTACGAGCAGTACTTC
TRBJ2-1,TRBV19,TRBD2,.,12,CASSYRTREQFF,TGTGCCAGTAGTTATCGGACTAGAGAGCAGTTCTTC
TRBJ2-7,TRBV20-1,TRBD2,few,11,CSARLAGEQYF,TGCAGTGCTCGACTAGCTGGCGAGCAGTACTTC
TRBJ2-1,TRBV15,TRBD1,.,13,CATSRSPRDRTFF,TGTGCCACCAGCAGATCTCCCCGGGACAGAACGTTCTTC
TRBJ2-7,TRBV19,TRBD2,once,14,CASSIGLASYEQYF,TGTGCCAGTAGTATCGGACTAGCTTCCTACGAGCAGTACTTC
TRBJ2-1,TRBV7-9,TRBD2,once,16,CASSSTLAGAYNEQFF,TGTGCCAGCAGCTCTACCCTAGCGGGAGCCTACAATGAGCAGTTCTTC
TRBJ2-1,TRBV7-3,.,.,14,CASSLTTLTNEQFF,TGTGCCAGCAGCTTAACTACACTCACCAATGAGCAGTTCTTC
TRBJ2-1,TRBV6-2/TRBV6-3,.,.,13,CASSILSYNEQFF,TGTGCCAGCAGTATCCTCAGCTACAATGAGCAGTTCTTC
TRBJ2-7,TRBV5-4,.,.,13,CASSWVEGNEQYF,TGTGCCAGCAGCTGGGTTGAGGGCAACGAGCAGTACTTC
TRBJ2-1,TRBV19,.,.,15,CASSVSGSTHNEQFF,TGTGCCAGTAGTGTTTCCGGGTCAACGCACAATGAGCAGTTCTTC
TRBJ2-1,TRBV5-4,.,.,16,CASSFARLGTYNEQFF,TGTGCCAGCAGCTTTGCGAGACTAGGGACCTACAATGAGCAGTTCTTC
TRBJ1-2,TRBV28,.,.,13,CASSFPGNYGYTF,TGTGCCAGCAGTTTTCCAGGAAACTATGGCTACACCTTC
TRBJ1-3,TRBV28,.,.,14,CASSLFGVGNTIYF,TGTGCCAGCAGTTTGTTCGGGGTTGGAAACACCATATATTTT
TRBJ2-3,TRBV24-1,.,.,16,CATSDFEAGVADTQYF,TGTGCCACCAGTGATTTCGAGGCAGGGGTGGCAGATACGCAGTATTTT
TRBJ2-7,TRBV19,.,.,15,CASSTDWTETYEQYF,TGTGCCAGTAGTACCGACTGGACCGAGACCTACGAGCAGTACTTC
TRBJ2-1,TRBV7-9,TRBD2,once,14,CASSQGTSRNEQFF,TGTGCCAGCAGCCAAGGGACTAGCAGGAATGAGCAGTTCTTC
TRBJ2-5,TRBV11-2,.,.,13,CASSLAEGETQYF,TGTGCCAGCAGCTTAGCAGAGGGGGAGACCCAGTACTTC